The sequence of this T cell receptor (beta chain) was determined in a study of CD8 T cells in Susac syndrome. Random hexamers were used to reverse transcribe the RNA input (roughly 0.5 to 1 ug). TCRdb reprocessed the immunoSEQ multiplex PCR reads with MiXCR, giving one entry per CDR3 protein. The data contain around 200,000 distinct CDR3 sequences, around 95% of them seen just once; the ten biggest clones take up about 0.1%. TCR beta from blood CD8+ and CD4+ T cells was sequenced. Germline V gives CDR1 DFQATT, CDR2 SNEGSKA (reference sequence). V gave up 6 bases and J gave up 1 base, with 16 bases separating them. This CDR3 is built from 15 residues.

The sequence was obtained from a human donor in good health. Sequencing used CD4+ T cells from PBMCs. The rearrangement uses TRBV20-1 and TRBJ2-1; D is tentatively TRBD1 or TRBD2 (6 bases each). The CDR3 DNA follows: TGCAGTGCCCCGGACACGGGGGCTTCCTACAATGAGCAGTTCTTC. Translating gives CSAPDTGASYNEQFF.